The following is a T cell receptor (beta chain) sequence with its context. The data belong to a study of blood T cell repertoires in COVID-19. Study-level information: The origin of the acute and convalescent COVID-19 samples was the United States, Italy and Spain. The cDNA or gDNA used as material had been derived from T cells, B-cell-depleted T cells, or PBMCs.

The germline gives CDR1 SQVTM, CDR2 ANQGSEA. The CDR3 totals 14 residues. Trimming took off 2 bases at V and 7 bases at J, with 17 bases between the two ends. Profiling relied on immunoSEQ multiplex PCR, and the TCRdb table lists in-frame clones only, not all of them. The sample carries roughly 110,000 clones, roughly 76% recorded once. This TCR was sampled from a human donor in a cohort sampled during active COVID-19. The sequenced sample consisted of peripheral blood. This rearrangement joins TRBV29-1 to TRBJ2-5, with TRBD1 as a possible D gene (7 bases). DNA of the CDR3: TGCAGCGTTGAACTAGGGGCGCAGGGGGGGACCCAGTACTTC. The encoded protein is CSVELGAQGGTQYF.